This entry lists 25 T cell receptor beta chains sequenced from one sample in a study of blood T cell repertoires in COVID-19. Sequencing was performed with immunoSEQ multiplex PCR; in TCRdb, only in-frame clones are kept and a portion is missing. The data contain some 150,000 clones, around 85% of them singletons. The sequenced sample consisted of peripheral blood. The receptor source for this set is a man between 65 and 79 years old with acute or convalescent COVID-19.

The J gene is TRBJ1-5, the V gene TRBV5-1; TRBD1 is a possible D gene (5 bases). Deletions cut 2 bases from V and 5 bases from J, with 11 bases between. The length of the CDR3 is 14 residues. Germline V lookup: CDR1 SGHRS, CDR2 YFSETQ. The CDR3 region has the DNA TGCGCCAGCAGCTTCCGGGGAGGGGATCAGCCCCAGCATTTT. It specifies CASSFRGGDQPQHF. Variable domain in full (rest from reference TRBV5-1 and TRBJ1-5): KAGVTQTPRYLIKTRGQQVTLSCSPISGHRSVSWYQQTPGQGLQFLFEYFSETQRNKGNFPGRFSGRQFSNSRSEMNVSTLELGDSALYLCASSFRGGDQPQHFGDGTRLSIL.

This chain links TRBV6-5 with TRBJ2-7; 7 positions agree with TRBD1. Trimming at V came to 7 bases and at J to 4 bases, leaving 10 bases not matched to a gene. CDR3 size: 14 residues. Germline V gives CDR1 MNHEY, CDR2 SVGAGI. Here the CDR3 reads CASKGGGLAYEQYF. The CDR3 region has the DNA TGTGCCAGCAAAGGGGGCGGTCTTGCTTACGAGCAGTACTTC.

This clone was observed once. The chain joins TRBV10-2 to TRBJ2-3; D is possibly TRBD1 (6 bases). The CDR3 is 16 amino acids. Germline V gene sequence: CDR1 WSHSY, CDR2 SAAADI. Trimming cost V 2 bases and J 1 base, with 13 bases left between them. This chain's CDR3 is CASSEERGSRTDTQYF. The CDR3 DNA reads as TGCGCCAGCAGTGAGGAAAGGGGGAGTCGCACAGATACGCAGTATTTT.

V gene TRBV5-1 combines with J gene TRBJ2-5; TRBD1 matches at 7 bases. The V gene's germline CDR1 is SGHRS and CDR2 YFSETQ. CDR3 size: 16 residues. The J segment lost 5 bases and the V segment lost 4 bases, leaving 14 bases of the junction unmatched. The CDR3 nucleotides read TGCGCCAGCAGCCCCGGGAACAGGGGAGCCGAGGAGACCCAGTACTTC. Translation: CASSPGNRGAEETQYF.

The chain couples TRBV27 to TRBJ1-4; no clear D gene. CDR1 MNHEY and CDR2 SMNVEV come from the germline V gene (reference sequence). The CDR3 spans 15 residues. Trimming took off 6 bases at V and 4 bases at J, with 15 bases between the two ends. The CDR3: CASRPLGSLNEKLFF. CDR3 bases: TGTGCCAGCAGACCCCTGGGCAGCCTTAATGAAAAACTGTTTTTT.

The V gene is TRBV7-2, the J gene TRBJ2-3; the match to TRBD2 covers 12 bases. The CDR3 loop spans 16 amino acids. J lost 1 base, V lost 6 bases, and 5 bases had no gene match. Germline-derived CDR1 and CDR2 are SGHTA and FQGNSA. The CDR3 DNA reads TGTGCCAGCAGGGACCGACTAGCGGGGGGCACAGATACGCAGTATTTT. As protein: CASRDRLAGGTDTQYF.

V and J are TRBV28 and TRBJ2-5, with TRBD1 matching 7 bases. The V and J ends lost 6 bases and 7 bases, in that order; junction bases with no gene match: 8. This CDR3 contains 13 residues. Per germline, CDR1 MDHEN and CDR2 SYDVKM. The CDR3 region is CASRTPGQRTQYF. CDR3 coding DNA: TGTGCCAGCAGAACCCCGGGACAGAGGACCCAGTACTTC.

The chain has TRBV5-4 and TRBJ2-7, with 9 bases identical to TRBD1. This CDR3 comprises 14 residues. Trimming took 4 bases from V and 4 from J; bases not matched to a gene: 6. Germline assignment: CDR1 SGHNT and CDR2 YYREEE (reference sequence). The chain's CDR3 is CASSPGTGLYEQYF. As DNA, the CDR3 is TGTGCCAGCAGCCCCGGGACAGGGTTATACGAGCAGTACTTC.

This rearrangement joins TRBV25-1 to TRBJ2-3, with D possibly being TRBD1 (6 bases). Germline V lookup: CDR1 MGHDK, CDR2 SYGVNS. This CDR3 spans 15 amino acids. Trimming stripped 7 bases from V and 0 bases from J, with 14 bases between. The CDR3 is CASTSGALSTDTQYF. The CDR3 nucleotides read TGTGCCAGCACCTCAGGGGCCCTTAGCACAGATACGCAGTATTTT. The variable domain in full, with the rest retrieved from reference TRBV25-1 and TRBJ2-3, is EADIYQTPRYLVIGTGKKITLECSQTMGHDKMYWYQQDPGMELHLIHYSYGVNSTEKGDLSSESTVSRIRTEHFPLTLESARPSHTSQYLCASTSGALSTDTQYFGPGTRLTVL.

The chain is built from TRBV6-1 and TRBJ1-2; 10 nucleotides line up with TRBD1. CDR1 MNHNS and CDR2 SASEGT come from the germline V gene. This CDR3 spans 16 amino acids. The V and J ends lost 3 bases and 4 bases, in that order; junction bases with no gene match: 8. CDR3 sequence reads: CASSDQPGQGTYGYTF. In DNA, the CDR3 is TGTGCCAGCAGTGATCAACCGGGACAGGGGACCTATGGCTACACCTTC.

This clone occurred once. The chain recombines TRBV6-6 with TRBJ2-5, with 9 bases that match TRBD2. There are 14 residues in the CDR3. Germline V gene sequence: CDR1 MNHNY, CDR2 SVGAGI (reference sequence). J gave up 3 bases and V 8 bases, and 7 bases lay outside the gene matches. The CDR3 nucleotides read TGTGCCAGCTTAGCGGGAGCTTTGGAAGAGACCCAGTACTTC. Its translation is CASLAGALEETQYF.

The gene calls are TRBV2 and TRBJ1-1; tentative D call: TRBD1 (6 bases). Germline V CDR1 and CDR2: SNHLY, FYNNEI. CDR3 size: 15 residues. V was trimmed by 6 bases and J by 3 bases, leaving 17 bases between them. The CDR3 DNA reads TGTGCCAGCAGCTGGGGGCGCGGTTTGGACACTGAAGCTTTCTTT. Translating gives CASSWGRGLDTEAFF.

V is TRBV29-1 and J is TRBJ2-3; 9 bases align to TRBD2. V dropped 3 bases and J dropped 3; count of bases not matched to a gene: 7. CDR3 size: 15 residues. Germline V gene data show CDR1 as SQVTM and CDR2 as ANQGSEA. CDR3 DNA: TGCAGCGTTGAGGGGCTAGCGGGATTTACAGATACGCAGTATTTT. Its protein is CSVEGLAGFTDTQYF.

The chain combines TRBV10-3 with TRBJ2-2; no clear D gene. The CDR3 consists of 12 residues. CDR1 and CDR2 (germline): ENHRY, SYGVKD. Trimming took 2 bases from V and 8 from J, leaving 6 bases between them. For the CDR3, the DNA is TGTGCCATCAGTGAGCCCACAGGGGAGCTGTTTTTT. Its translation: CAISEPTGELFF.

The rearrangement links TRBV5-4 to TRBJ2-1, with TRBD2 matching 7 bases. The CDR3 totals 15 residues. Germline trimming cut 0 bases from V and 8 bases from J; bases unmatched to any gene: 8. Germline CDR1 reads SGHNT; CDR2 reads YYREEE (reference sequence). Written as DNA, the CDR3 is TGTGCCAGCAGCTTGGTTCGGACTAGTAGGGATGAGCAGTTCTTC. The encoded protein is CASSLVRTSRDEQFF.

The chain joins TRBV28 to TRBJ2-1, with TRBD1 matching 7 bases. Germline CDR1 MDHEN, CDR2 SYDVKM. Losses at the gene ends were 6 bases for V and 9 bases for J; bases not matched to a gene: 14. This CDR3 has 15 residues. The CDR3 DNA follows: TGTGCCAGCAGATCGACAGGGATAGTGGGGGTTGAGCAGTTCTTC. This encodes CASRSTGIVGVEQFF.

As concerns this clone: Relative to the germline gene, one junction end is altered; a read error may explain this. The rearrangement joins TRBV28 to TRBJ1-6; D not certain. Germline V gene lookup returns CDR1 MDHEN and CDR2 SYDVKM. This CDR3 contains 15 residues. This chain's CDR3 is CASRGLPSNNSPLHF. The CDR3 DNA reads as TGTGCCAGCCGAGGCCTCCCCTCCAATAATTCACCCCTCCACTTT.

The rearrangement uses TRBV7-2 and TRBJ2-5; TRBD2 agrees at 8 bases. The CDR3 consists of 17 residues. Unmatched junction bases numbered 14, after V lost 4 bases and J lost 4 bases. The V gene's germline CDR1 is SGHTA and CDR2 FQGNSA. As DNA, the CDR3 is TGTGCCAGCAGCTCCACCGCTAGCGGGTACTTAAGAGAGACCCAGTACTTC. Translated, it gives CASSSTASGYLRETQYF.

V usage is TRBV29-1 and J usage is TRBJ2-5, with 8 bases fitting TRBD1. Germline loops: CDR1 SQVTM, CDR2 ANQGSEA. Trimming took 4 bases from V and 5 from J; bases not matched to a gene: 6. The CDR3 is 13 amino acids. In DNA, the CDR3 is TGCAGCGTTGGCCAGGGGGCGCGGGAGACCCAGTACTTC. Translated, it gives CSVGQGARETQYF.

Here the CDR3 DNA reads TGCGCCAGCAGCCCCCTTACTAGCGGGAGGGATACAGATACGCAGTATTTT. It codes for CASSPLTSGRDTDTQYF. The chain has TRBV4-1 and TRBJ2-3, with 13 bases lining up with TRBD2. Germline CDR1 reads MGHRA; CDR2 reads YSYEKL. V gave up 4 bases and J gave up 3 bases; unmatched junction bases: 7. The CDR3 is 17 residues long.

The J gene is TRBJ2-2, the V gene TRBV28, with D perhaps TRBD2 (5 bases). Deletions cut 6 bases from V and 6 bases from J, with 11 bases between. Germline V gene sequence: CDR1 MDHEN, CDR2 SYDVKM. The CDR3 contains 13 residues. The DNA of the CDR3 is TGTGCCAGCAGAACTAGGTTCCCCGGGGAGCTGTTTTTT. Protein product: CASRTRFPGELFF.

CDR3 residues: CASSPRTSGRSSYNEQFF. The CDR3 coding sequence is TGTGCCAGCAGCCCCCGGACTAGCGGGAGGAGCTCCTACAATGAGCAGTTCTTC. The chain couples TRBV7-3 to TRBJ2-1; 14 positions agree with TRBD2. Germline V gene lookup returns CDR1 SGHTA and CDR2 FQGTGA. The CDR3 consists of 18 residues. V was pared by 5 bases and J by 0 bases, with 6 bases of the junction left unmatched.

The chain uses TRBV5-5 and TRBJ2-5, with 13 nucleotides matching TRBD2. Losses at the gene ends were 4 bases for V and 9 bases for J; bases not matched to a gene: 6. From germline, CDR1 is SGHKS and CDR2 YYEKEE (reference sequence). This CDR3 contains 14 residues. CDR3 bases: TGTGCCAGCAGCCCCGGACTAGCGGGAGTGGCCCAGTACTTC. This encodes CASSPGLAGVAQYF.

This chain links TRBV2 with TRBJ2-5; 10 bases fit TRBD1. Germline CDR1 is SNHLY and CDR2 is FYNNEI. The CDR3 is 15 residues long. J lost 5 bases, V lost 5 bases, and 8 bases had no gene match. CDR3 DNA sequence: TGTGCCAGCAGTTCCGACAGGGGGCCCGGGGAGACCCAGTACTTC. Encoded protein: CASSSDRGPGETQYF.

CDR3 residues: CASSYSSDRAGNEQFF. In nucleotides, the CDR3 is TGTGCCAGCAGTTACTCCTCGGACAGGGCCGGCAATGAGCAGTTCTTC. The gene calls are TRBV6-5 and TRBJ2-1; 8 bases are a match to TRBD1. Germline loops: CDR1 MNHEY, CDR2 SVGAGI. The CDR3 has 16 residues. Trimming removed 0 bases from V and 6 bases from J; junction bases left unmatched: 7.